This entry concerns a single TCR beta chain. This clonotype has a count of ten or more. It has no known antigen specificity. Base quality data are lacking; no much larger clone is found one base away. This record comes from a study of read filtering for tumor transcriptome and immune sequencing (dated by TCRdb to the early 2020s). With respect to the entire study: The cohort consisted of some 17 male and some 15 female patients, with a mean age of approximately 70 years and an age range of roughly 45 to 85. By revised international staging, 8 or 9 patients were R-ISS I, 16 were R-ISS II and over 5 were R-ISS III. After DNase treatment, whole-transcriptome libraries were prepared using the TruSeq RNA Access Library Prep Kit. TCR-region mapped reads per sample ranged from about 3.5 to 11 million with IR-seq versus only about 75 to 1,400 with RNA-seq. Using the same bone marrow samples, the study ran both targeted immune repertoire sequencing and bulk whole-transcriptome sequencing and then compared the TCR repertoires from each method. A main aim was a read-filtering strategy for immune repertoire data, specifically whether clonotypes supported by a single read should be removed.

Paper-wide results and their limitations: The sorted CD138-negative fraction was composed of a mixed bone marrow immune population rather than of purified T cells. Single-read clonotypes made up about four fifths of clonotypes but 3.5% to 4.5% of total reads in IR-seq, and approximately 73% of clonotypes and 40% to 45% of reads in RNA-seq. The correlation between IR-seq and RNA-seq shared clonotype proportions rose when single-read clonotypes were removed. Clonotypes were captured by IR-seq at much higher depth and more reliably than by RNA-seq, and smaller IR-seq throughput was sufficient for identification of most shared clonotypes.

Each patient had bone marrow sampled at the time of active disease. Isolation of bone marrow mononuclear cells was performed by Ficoll-Hypaque density gradient centrifugation. To remove myeloma plasma cells, the cells were labeled with CD138 magnetic microbeads on a MACS separator, and CD138-negative cells were then collected by negative selection. Flow cytometry with CD138 antibodies on an Attune NxT was used to check how pure the isolated cells were. Total RNA was extracted with TRIzol reagent and quantified with a NanoDrop spectrophotometer. For each patient, paired RNA-seq and IR-seq were run on the CD138-negative bone marrow sample from that patient. V gives up 4 bases and J gives up 1 base, and the segment between their germline ends measures 10 bases. The CDR3 starts with the cysteine, ends with the phenylalanine, and has 13 residues. Left in the record is the CDR3 DNA by itself, 39 bases read in frame from the first base. In the germline V gene, CDR1 corresponds to SQVTM and CDR2 to ANQGSEA.

The Immunoverse kit was used to build TCR libraries from about 400 ng RNA, with molecular barcoded adaptors covering alpha/delta and beta/gamma chains. TCR library preparation used the same RNA that went into transcriptome sequencing. Sequencing of the TCR libraries was done on an Illumina HiSeq 4000 with 2 x 150 cycles. The study's processing was this. MiXCR aligned TCR reads to human V, D, J and C references and assembled the aligned reads into CDR3 clonotypes, with quality filtering and error correction included. The tcR package in R was used to analyze clonotype counts and gene usage diversity. Raw mapping reads were checked after the RNA-seq reads had been mapped by STAR aligner version 2.5.3a onto the human GRCh37 genome. To test the effect of sequencing depth on detected clonotypes, IR-seq fastq files were randomly downsampled using Seqtk 1.3. The public reads were quality trimmed at Q25 with fastp and then assembled into clones with MiXCR by TCRdb, keeping productive beta chains. Each record represents a unique CDR3 protein, reported with the most common genes and DNA among its rows. The V and J calls and clone size come from TCRdb's table, not from the authors' own analysis. The sample profile shows roughly 41,000 distinct CDR3 sequences; about an eighth of them were found once. Roughly 35% of the sample comes from the top ten.

The TCR comes from a donor aged 40 or over with multiple myeloma. The sample was a population of CD138-negative cells sorted from bone marrow. Explained via the paper, the cell subset or site label denotes: bone marrow mononuclear cells depleted of CD138+ plasma/myeloma cells by negative magnetic selection. The V gene is TRBV29-1 and the J gene is TRBJ1-1; a tentative D call is TRBD1 (6 bases match). For the CDR3, the sequence is CSVGLGANTEAFF. The nucleotide sequence is TGCAGCGTTGGTCTGGGGGCGAACACTGAAGCTTTCTTT. Extended through the reference TRBV29-1 and TRBJ1-1 proteins, this CDR3 yields the full variable domain: SAVISQKPSRDICQRGTSLTIQCQVDSQVTMMFWYRQQPGQSLTLIATANQGSEATYESGFVIDKFPISRPNLTFSTLTVSNMSPEDSSIYLCSVGLGANTEAFFGQGTRLTVV.